One and the same sample provided the 13 T cell receptor beta chains below, sequenced in a study of T-cell reconstitution after alpha-beta-depleted transplantation in children. Unique molecular identifiers were built into the TCRbeta library. TCRdb ran MiXCR on the PCR reads and lists one entry per CDR3 protein. The table includes roughly 5,000 distinct CDR3 sequences, 6% to 7.5% detected once. Sample: PBMCs, mostly from graft donor cells, taken 60 days after TCRalphabeta/CD19-depleted stem cell transplant. All receptors come from a boy under three years old who had a stem cell transplant for SCID, so the T cells may come from the graft donor.

Relative to its sample, this clonotype is medium-sized. The rearrangement uses TRBV20-1 and TRBJ1-5; 8 bases map to TRBD1. V shed 6 bases and J 4 bases; nucleotides not matched to a gene: 8. The CDR3 spans 14 residues. The germline gives CDR1 DFQATT, CDR2 SNEGSKA (reference sequence). This CDR3 reads CSALDREVNQPQHF. The DNA of the CDR3 is TGCAGTGCCCTGGACAGGGAAGTAAATCAGCCCCAGCATTTT.

In this sample, this clonotype is medium-sized (0.01 to 0.1%). This chain joins TRBV6-2 or TRBV6-3 and TRBJ2-5; D gene unclear. Germline lookup yields CDR1 MNHEY and CDR2 SVGEGT. The V end lost 6 bases, the J end lost 2 bases, and 19 bases lay between the germline ends. The CDR3 loop spans 16 amino acids. This chain's CDR3 is CASSRRCKGRQETQYF. DNA of the CDR3: TGTGCCAGCAGCCGCAGATGTAAGGGTCGGCAAGAGACCCAGTACTTC.

The chain joins TRBV3-1 to TRBJ2-1; a possible D gene is TRBD2 (6 bases). Germline lookup yields CDR1 LGHDT and CDR2 YNNKEL (reference sequence). The V end was cut by 5 bases, the J end by 1 base, with 18 bases between. CDR3 length: 17 residues. DNA of the CDR3: TGTGCCAGCAGCAAGGAGGGCCCTCGGGCATCCTACAATGAGCAGTTCTTC. Translating gives CASSKEGPRASYNEQFF.

This clonotype was counted at least ten times. This CDR3 reads CASLDYSGTADQPQHF. The DNA of the CDR3 is TGTGCCAGCTTAGATTACTCCGGGACGGCGGATCAGCCCCAGCATTTT. The V gene is TRBV6-5, the J gene TRBJ1-5; tentatively, D is TRBD1 (5 bases). There are 16 residues in the CDR3. Per germline, CDR1 MNHEY and CDR2 SVGAGI. V was clipped by 8 bases and J by 5 bases, with 22 bases between them.

Within the sample, this clonotype is medium-sized. The rearrangement links TRBV5-5 to TRBJ1-2, with D possibly matching TRBD1 (5 bases). This CDR3 contains 11 residues. Germline V gene sequence: CDR1 SGHKS, CDR2 YYEKEE (reference sequence). Trimming shortened V by 10 bases and J by 4 bases, and 11 bases separated the two germline ends. The DNA for the CDR3 is TGTGCCGTGGCGGGGCCCTATGGCTACACCTTC. It yields the protein CAVAGPYGYTF. The whole variable domain, remainder taken from reference TRBV5-5 and TRBJ1-2, is DAGVTQSPTHLIKTRGQQVTLRCSPISGHKSVSWYQQVLGQGPQFIFQYYEKEERGRGNFPDRFSARQFPNYSSELNVNALLLGDSALYLCAVAGPYGYTFGSGTRLTVV.

This clonotype has ten or more counts. The V and J genes are TRBV11-1 and TRBJ2-3; 15 nucleotides line up with TRBD2. The V and J ends lost 2 bases and 6 bases, in that order; junction bases with no gene match: 9. Per the germline V gene, CDR1 is SGHAT and CDR2 is FQDESV (reference sequence). The CDR3 covers 18 residues. This CDR3 reads CASSLPRTSGGAGDTQYF. Here the CDR3 DNA reads TGTGCCAGCAGCTTACCCCGGACTAGCGGGGGGGCTGGGGATACGCAGTATTTT.

This clonotype has at least ten counts. The gene calls are TRBV6-5 and TRBJ1-2; D not certain. This CDR3 region has 12 residues. Germline V gene sequence: CDR1 MNHEY, CDR2 SVGAGI. The germline V and J ends were trimmed by 6 bases and 1 base, with 6 bases remaining between them. CDR3: CASRRYNYGYTF. CDR3 nucleotides: TGTGCCAGCAGAAGATATAACTATGGCTACACCTTC.

J is TRBJ2-7 and V is TRBV11-2, with D uncertain. The germline V gene has CDR1 SGHAT and CDR2 FQNNGV. The CDR3 contains 14 residues. V was trimmed by 3 bases and J by 4 bases, leaving 13 bases between them. CDR3 residues: CASSFTVVPYEQYF. CDR3 bases: TGTGCCAGCAGCTTCACAGTGGTGCCTTACGAGCAGTACTTC.

Relative to its sample, this clonotype is medium-sized. The chain combines TRBV2 with TRBJ2-1; D gene ambiguous. The germline V gene has CDR1 SNHLY and CDR2 FYNNEI. The CDR3 runs to 14 residues. Deletions cut 3 bases from V and 10 bases from J, with 16 bases between. The CDR3 reads CASSENRQVREQFF. CDR3 nucleotide sequence: TGTGCCAGCAGTGAGAACCGGCAGGTCCGGGAGCAGTTCTTC.

In this sample, this clonotype turned up many times. V gene TRBV7-9 combines with J gene TRBJ2-2; 7 bases are shared with TRBD1. V dropped 1 base and J dropped 4; count of bases not matched to a gene: 3. The CDR3 runs to 15 residues. The V gene's germline CDR1 is SEHNR and CDR2 FQNEAQ (reference sequence). The CDR3 DNA is TGTGCCAGCAGCTTAGGACAGGGTTTCACCGGGGAGCTGTTTTTT. This sequence encodes CASSLGQGFTGELFF.

The chain carries TRBV5-6 and TRBJ1-6; D unresolved. The CDR3 loop spans 17 amino acids. Germline CDR1 SGHDT, CDR2 YYEEEE. The V end was cut by 9 bases, the J end by 2 bases, with 21 bases between. CDR3 region: CAINPGLGLPYNSPLHF. CDR3 nucleotides: TGTGCCATCAACCCCGGGCTGGGTTTACCCTATAATTCACCCCTCCACTTT.

This rearrangement joins TRBV6-5 to TRBJ2-7; unclear D gene. The CDR3 is 14 amino acids. Trimming removed 2 bases from V and 0 bases from J, with 8 bases in between. The germline V gene encodes CDR1 MNHEY and CDR2 SVGAGI. In nucleotides, the CDR3 is TGTGCCAGCAGTTACATGTCTAGCTCCTACGAGCAGTACTTC. Encoded protein: CASSYMSSSYEQYF.

This clonotype was counted ten times or more. The rearrangement uses TRBV5-1 and TRBJ1-1, with TRBD1 identical over 7 bases. Per germline, CDR1 SGHRS and CDR2 YFSETQ. The CDR3 length is 15 residues. V lost 4 bases, J lost 5 bases, and 11 bases stayed unmatched. CDR3 nucleotides: TGCGCCAGCAGCCAAGTACAGACAGGGCTAACTGAAGCTTTCTTT. Translating it yields CASSQVQTGLTEAFF.